Listed below are T cell receptor beta chains from one sample, sequenced in a study of blood T cell repertoires in COVID-19. Here immunoSEQ multiplex PCR was the method, and the copy in TCRdb shows in-frame clones only, minus some. The table shows around 250,000 clones, with about 88% occurring only once. Source material: PBMCs or T cells enriched from blood (not recorded which). Receptors originate from a woman in her forties or fifties who had recovered from COVID-19. Each CDR3 is given with its conserved first and last residue.

CDR3 protein,V gene
CASSPTGDIYGYTF,TRBV18
CASSPAVRETQYF,TRBV7-2
CAWSVVELNYGYTF,TRBV30
CASSPTDNPNYGYTF,TRBV4-1
CASSPTGATDTQYF,TRBV18
CASSYGRANEKLFF,TRBV6-6
CALGRWDNYGYTF,TRBV28
CASSIGEFYNEQFF,TRBV19
CASSSYTYNEQFF,TRBV11-3
CASNPQGAREKLFF,TRBV2
CASSLRQGKYEQYF,TRBV7-9
CAIKASSRGRGSNPDTQYF,TRBV10-3
CAWSVAGGSPNYGYTF,TRBV30
CASSKRTSGGPLDDTF,TRBV27
CASSPQAGGSRDTQYF,TRBV25-1
CASSDRGGGGVQPQHF,TRBV19
CASSLSSGRHTPTDTQYF,TRBV5-8
CASSLVQGLNQPQHF,TRBV5-5
CASSELANTGELFF,TRBV2
CAISVSPSSSYEQYF,TRBV10-3
CASSSAGQGNQPQHF,TRBV7-8
CASSLGGLGGEWSAYEQYF,TRBV5-5
CASRPGLAESTDTQYF,TRBV5-1
CASSASGSTDTQYF,TRBV9
CASSFRQNTEAFF,TRBV5-1
CASSLAGTGNPGELFF,TRBV5-6
CASSYLGGQGEDDEQFF,TRBV6-2/TRBV6-3
CASNLSGLTGDNQPQHF,TRBV28
CASSQVSNTEAFF,TRBV3-1/TRBV3-2
CASRSGGGDTEAFF,TRBV5-1
CASSRDSGGSYEQYF,TRBV5-1
CASSPDRYSYEQYF,TRBV6-5
CASSQKTGEGAEAFF,TRBV3-1/TRBV3-2
CASRFLLAGVAGELFF,TRBV27
CASSLAKQGAVGELFF,TRBV5-4
CASSVVLGRKNEKLFF,TRBV9
CASSEGPGHQPQHF,TRBV19
CASSEDRAHTEAFF,TRBV7-3
CASTTGDSYGYTF,TRBV5-1
CATSDLLGQGPGYTF,TRBV24-1
CASSQLTRNTEAFF,TRBV3-1/TRBV3-2
CAIRQGGGNQPQHF,TRBV10-3
CASSLGLTQRTEQFF,TRBV7-2
CSASRGDRVNTEAFF,TRBV20-1
CASSPTSGRETQYF,TRBV7-9
CASSLDISAYEQYF,TRBV27
CASSWSGDEQFF,TRBV7-9
CASSQWGGPNEKLFF,TRBV4-1
CASSNRQGRETQYF,TRBV27